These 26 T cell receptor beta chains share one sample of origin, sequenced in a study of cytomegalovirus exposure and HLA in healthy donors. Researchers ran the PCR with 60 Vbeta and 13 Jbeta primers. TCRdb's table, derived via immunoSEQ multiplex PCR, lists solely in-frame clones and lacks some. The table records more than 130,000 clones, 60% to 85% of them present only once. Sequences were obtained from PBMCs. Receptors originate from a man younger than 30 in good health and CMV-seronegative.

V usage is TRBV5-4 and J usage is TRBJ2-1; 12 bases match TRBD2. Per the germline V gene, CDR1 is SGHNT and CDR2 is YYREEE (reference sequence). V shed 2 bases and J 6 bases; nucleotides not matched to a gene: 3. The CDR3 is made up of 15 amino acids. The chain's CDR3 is CASSFLAGGSNEQFF. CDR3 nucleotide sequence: TGTGCCAGCAGCTTTCTAGCGGGAGGGTCCAATGAGCAGTTCTTC.

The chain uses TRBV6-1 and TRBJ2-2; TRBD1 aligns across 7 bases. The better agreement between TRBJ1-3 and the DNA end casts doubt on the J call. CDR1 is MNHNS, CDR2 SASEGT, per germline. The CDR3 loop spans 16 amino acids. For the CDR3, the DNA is TGTGCCAGCAGTGAGCGACAGGGTGGAACTGGAAACACCATATATTTT. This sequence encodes CASSERQGGTGNTIYF.

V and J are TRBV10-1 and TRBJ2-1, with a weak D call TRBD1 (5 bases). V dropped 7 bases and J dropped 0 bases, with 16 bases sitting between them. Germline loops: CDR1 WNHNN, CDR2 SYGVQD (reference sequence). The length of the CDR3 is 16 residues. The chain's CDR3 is CASIEHRRSSYNEQFF. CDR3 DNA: TGCGCCAGCATCGAGCACAGGAGAAGCTCCTACAATGAGCAGTTCTTC.

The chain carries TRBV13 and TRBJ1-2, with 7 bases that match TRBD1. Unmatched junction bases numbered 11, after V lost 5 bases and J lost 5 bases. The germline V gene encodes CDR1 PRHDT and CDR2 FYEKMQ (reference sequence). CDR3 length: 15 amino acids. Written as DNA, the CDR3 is TGTGCCAGCAGCCCAAACCGGGACAGCAGTTATGGCTACACCTTC. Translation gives CASSPNRDSSYGYTF.

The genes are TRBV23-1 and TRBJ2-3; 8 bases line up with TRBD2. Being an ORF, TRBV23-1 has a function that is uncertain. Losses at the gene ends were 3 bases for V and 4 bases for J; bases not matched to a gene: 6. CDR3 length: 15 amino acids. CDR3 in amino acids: CASSHEAGAPDTQYF. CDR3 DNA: TGCGCCAGCAGTCATGAAGCGGGGGCCCCAGATACGCAGTATTTT.

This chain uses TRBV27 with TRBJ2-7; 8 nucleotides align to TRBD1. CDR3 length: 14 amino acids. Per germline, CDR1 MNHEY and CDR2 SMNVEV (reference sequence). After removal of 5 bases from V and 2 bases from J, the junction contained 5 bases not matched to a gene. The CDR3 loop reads CASSPGQATYEQYF. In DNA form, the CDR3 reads TGTGCCAGCAGTCCGGGACAGGCGACCTACGAGCAGTACTTC.

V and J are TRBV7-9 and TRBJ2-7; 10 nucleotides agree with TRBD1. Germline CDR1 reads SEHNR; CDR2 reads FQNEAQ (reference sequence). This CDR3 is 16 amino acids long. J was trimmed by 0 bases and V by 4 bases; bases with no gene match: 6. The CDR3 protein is CASSSSGQGFSYEQYF. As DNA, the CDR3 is TGTGCCAGCAGCTCCTCGGGACAGGGGTTCTCCTACGAGCAGTACTTC.

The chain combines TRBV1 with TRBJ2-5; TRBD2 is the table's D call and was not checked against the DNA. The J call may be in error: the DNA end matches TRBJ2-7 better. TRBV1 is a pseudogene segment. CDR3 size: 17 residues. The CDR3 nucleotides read TGCACCAGCAGCCTCCTGTTAAATGAGCGGGATAGATACGAGCAGTACTTC. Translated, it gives CTSSLLLNERDRYEQYF.

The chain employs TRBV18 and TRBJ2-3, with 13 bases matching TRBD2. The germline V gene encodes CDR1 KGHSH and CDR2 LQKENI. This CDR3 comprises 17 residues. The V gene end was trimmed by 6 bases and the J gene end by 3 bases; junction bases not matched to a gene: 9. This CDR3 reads CASSPGTSGIRTDTQYF. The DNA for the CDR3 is TGTGCCAGCTCCCCCGGGACTAGCGGGATCAGAACAGATACGCAGTATTTT.

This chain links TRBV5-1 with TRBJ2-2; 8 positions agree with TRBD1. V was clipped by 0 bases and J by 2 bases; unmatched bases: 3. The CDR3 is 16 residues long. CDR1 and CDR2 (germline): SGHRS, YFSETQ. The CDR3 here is CASSLAGQVNTGELFF. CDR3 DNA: TGCGCCAGCAGCTTGGCGGGACAGGTTAACACCGGGGAGCTGTTTTTT.

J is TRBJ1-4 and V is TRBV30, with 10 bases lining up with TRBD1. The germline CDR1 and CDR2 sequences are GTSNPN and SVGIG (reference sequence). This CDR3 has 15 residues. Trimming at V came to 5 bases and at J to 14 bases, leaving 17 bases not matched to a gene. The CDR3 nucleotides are TGTGCCTGGGGCTTGATTAGGACAGGGGGGAATAAGCTGTTTTTT. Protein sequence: CAWGLIRTGGNKLFF.

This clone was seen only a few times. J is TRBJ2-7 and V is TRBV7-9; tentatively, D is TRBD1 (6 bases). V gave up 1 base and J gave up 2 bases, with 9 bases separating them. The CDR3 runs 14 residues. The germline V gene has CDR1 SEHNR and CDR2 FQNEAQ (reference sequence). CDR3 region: CASSLEQGAYEQYF. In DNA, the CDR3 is TGTGCCAGCAGCTTAGAACAGGGCGCCTACGAGCAGTACTTC.

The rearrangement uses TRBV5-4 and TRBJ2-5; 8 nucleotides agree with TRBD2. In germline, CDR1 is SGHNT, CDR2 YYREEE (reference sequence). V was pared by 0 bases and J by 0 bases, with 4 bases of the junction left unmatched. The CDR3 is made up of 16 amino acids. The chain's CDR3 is CASSLVLAGYQETQYF. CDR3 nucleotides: TGTGCCAGCAGCTTGGTTTTAGCGGGGTACCAAGAGACCCAGTACTTC.

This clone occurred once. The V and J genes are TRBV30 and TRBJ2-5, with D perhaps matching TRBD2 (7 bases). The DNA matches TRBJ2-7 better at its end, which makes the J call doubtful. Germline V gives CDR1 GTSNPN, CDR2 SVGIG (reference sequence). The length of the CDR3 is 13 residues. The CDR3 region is CAYSGDISYEQYF. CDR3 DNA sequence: TGTGCCTACAGCGGGGACATCTCCTACGAGCAGTACTTC.

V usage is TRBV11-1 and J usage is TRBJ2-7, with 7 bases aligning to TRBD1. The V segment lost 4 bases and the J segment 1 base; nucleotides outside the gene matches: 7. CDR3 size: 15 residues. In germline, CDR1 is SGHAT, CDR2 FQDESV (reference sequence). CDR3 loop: CASSSDRTGSYEQYF. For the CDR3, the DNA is TGTGCCAGCAGCTCCGACCGGACAGGTTCCTACGAGCAGTACTTC.

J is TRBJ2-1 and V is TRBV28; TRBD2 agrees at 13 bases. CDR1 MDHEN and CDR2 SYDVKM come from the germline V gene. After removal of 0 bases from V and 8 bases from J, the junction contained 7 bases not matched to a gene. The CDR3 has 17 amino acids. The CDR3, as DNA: TGTGCCAGCAGTTTATGGTGGACTAGCGGGAGTAGAGATGAGCAGTTCTTC. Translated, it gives CASSLWWTSGSRDEQFF.

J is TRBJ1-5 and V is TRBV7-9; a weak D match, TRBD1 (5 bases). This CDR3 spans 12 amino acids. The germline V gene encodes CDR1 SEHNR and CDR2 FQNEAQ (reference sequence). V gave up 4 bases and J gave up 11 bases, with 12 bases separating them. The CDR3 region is CASSSGGGAQHF. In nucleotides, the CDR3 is TGTGCCAGCAGCTCGGGTGGGGGGGCCCAGCATTTT.

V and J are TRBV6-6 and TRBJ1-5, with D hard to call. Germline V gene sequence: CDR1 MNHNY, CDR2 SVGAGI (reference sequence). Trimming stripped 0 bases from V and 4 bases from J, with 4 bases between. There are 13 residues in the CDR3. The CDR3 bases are TGTGCCAGCAGTTACTCCTCGAATCAGCCCCAGCATTTT. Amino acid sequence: CASSYSSNQPQHF.

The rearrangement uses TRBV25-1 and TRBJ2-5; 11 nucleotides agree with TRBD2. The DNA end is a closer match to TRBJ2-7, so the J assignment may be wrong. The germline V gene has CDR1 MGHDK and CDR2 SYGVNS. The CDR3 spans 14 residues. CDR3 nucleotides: TGTGCCAGCAGTTTAGCGGGGGGGCCCTACGAGCAGTACTTC. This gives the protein CASSLAGGPYEQYF.

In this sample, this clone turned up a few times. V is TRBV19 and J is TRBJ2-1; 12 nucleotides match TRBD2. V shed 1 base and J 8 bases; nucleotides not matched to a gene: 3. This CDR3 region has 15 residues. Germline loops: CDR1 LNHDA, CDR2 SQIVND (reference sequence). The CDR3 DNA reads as TGTGCCAGTAGTATAGGACTAGCGGGGGCGGATGAGCAGTTCTTC. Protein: CASSIGLAGADEQFF.

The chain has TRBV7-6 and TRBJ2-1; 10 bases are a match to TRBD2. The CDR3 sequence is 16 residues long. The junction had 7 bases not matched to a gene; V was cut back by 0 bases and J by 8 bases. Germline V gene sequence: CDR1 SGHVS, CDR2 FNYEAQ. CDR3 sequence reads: CASSLAPQRGGHEQFF. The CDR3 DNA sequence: TGTGCCAGCAGCTTAGCCCCCCAGCGGGGGGGCCATGAGCAGTTCTTC.

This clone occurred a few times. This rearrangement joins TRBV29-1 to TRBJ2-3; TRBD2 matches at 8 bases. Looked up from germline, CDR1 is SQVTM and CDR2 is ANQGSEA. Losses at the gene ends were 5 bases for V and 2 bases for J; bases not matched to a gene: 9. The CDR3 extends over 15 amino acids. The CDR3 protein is CSVTTSGQITDTQYF. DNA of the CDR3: TGCAGCGTTACAACTAGCGGACAAATCACAGATACGCAGTATTTT.

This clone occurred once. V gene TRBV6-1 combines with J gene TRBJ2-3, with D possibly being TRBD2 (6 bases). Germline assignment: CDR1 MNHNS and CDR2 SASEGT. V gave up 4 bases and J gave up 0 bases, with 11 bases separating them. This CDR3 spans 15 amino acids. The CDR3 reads CASSVPGLSTDTQYF. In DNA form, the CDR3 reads TGTGCCAGCAGTGTCCCGGGACTCAGCACAGATACGCAGTATTTT.

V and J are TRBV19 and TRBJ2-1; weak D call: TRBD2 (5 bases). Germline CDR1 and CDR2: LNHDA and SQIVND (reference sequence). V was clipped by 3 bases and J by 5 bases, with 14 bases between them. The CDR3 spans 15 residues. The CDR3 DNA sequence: TGTGCCAGTAGTATGGGGAGACTCACCAACAATGAGCAGTTCTTC. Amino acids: CASSMGRLTNNEQFF.

The CDR3: CASSVEGGAVNTEAFF. In DNA form, the CDR3 reads TGTGCCAGCAGCGTAGAAGGCGGGGCGGTGAACACTGAAGCTTTCTTT. The chain uses TRBV9 and TRBJ1-1; the D gene is possibly TRBD1 (5 bases). CDR3 length: 16 amino acids. The V gene's germline CDR1 is SGDLS and CDR2 YYNGEE. The V end lost 0 bases, the J end lost 0 bases, and 12 bases lay between the germline ends.

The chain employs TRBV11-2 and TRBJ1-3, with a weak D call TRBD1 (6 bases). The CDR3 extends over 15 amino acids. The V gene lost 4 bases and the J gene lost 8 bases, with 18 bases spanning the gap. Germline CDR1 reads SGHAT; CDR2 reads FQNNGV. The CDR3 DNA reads TGTGCCAGCAGCTCCTCCTTTTGGGGGCCGGACACCATATATTTT. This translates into CASSSSFWGPDTIYF.